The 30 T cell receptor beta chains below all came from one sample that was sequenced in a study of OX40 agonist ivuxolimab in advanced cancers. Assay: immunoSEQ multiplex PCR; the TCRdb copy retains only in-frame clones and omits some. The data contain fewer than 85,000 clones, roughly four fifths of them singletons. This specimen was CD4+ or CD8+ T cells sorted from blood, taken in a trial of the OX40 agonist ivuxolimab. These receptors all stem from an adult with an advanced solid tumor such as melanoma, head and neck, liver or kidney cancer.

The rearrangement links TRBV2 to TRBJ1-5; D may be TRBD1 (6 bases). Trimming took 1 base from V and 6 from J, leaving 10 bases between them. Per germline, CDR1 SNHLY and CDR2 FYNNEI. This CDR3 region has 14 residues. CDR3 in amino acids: CASSEGAGAQPQHF. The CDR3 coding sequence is TGTGCCAGCAGTGAAGGGGCAGGGGCTCAGCCCCAGCATTTT.

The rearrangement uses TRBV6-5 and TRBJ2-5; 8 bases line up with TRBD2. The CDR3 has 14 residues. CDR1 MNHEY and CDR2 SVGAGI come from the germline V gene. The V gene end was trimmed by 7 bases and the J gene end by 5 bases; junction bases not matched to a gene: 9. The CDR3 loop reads CASISPGGPETQYF. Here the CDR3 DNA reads TGTGCCAGCATTTCTCCGGGGGGGCCGGAGACCCAGTACTTC.

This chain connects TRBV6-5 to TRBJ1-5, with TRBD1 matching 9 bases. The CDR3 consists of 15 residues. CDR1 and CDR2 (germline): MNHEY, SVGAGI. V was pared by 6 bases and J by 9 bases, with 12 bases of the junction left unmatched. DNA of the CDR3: TGTGCCAGCAGCCCCGAACAGGGGGCCACGTCGCCCCAGCATTTT. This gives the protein CASSPEQGATSPQHF.

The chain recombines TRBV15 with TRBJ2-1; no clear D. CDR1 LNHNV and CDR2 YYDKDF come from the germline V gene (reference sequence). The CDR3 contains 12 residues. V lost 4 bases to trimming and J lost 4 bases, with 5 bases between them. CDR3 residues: CATSMGYNEQFF. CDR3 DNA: TGTGCCACCAGCATGGGTTACAATGAGCAGTTCTTC.

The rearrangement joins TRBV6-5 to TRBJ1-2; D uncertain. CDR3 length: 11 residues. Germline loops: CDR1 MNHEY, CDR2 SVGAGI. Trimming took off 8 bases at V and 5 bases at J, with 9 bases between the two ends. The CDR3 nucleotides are TGTGCCAGCGGGGTTGGGTATGGCTACACCTTC. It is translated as CASGVGYGYTF.

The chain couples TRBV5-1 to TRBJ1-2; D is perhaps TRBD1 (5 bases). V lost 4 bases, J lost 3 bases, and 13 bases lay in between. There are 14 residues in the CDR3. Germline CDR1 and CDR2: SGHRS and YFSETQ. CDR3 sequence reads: CASSPSGGDYGYTF. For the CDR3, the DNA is TGCGCCAGCAGCCCAAGTGGGGGGGACTATGGCTACACCTTC.

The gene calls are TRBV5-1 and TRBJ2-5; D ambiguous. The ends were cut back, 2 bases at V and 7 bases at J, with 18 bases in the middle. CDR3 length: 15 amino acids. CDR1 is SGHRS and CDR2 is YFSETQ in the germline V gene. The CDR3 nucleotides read TGCGCCAGCAGCTTCCTTGATGGTGTGGCTGGGACCCAGTACTTC. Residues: CASSFLDGVAGTQYF.

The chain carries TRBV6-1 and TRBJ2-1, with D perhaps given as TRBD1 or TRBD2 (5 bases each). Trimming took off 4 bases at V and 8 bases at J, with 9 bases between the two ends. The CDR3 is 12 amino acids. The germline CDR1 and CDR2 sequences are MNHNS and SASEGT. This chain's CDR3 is CASSVGPHEQFF. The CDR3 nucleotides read TGTGCCAGCAGTGTGGGACCTCATGAGCAGTTCTTC.

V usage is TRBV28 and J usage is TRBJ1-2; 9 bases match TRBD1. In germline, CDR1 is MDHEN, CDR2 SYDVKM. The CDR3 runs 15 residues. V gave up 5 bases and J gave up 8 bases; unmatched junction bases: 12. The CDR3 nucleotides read TGTGCCAGCAGTCCGACCGGGACAGGGAACCAAGGCTACACCTTC. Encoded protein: CASSPTGTGNQGYTF.

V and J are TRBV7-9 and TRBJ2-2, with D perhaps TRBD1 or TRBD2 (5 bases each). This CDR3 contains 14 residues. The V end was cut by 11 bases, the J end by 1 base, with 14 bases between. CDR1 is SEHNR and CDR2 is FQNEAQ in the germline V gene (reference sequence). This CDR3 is CAAGQGVNTGELFF. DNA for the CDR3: TGTGCCGCTGGGCAGGGAGTGAACACCGGGGAGCTGTTTTTT.

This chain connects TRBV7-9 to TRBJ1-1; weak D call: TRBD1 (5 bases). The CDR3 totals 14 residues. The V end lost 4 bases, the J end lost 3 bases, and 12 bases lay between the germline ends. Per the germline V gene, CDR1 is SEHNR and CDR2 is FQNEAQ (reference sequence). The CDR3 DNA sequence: TGTGCCAGCAGCTGGCCGGGGGATCACACTGAAGCTTTCTTT. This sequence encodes CASSWPGDHTEAFF.

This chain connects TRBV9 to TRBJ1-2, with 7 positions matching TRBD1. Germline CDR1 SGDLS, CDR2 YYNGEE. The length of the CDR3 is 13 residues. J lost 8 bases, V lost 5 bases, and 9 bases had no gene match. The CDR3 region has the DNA TGTGCCAGCAGGTACGGGGACAGCACGGGCTACACCTTC. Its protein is CASRYGDSTGYTF.

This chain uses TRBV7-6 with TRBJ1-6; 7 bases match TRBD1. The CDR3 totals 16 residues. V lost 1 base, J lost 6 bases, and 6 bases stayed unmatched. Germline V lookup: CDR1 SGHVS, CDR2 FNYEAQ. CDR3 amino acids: CASSLGLQGPNSPLHF. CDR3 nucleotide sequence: TGTGCCAGCAGCTTAGGTCTACAGGGGCCTAATTCACCCCTCCACTTT.

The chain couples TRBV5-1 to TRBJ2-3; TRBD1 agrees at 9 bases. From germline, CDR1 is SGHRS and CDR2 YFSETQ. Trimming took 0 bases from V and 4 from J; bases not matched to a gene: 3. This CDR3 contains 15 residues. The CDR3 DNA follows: TGCGCCAGCAGCTTGGGGGACAGGGCCCCAGATACGCAGTATTTT. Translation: CASSLGDRAPDTQYF.

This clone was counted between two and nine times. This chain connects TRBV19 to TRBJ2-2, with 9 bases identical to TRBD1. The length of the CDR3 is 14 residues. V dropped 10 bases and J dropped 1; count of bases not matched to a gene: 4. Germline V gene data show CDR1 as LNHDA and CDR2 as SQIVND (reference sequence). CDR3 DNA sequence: TGTGCCACCCTGGGACAGGGGAACACCGGGGAGCTGTTTTTT. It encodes CATLGQGNTGELFF.

CDR3 coding DNA: TGTGCCAGCAGCGCCAACTCTAGGCACACTGAAGCTTTCTTT. Encoded protein: CASSANSRHTEAFF. This sequence joins TRBV9 and TRBJ1-1; D gene ambiguous. This CDR3 spans 14 amino acids. CDR1 and CDR2 (germline): SGDLS, YYNGEE. V gave up 3 bases and J gave up 3 bases, with 12 bases separating them.

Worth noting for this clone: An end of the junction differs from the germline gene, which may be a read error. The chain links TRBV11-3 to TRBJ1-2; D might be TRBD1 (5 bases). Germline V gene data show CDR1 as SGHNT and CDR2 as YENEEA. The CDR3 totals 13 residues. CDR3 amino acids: CASSLNAGTAVAF. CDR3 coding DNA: TGTGCCAGCAGCCTTAACGCAGGGACGGCGGTCGCCTTC.

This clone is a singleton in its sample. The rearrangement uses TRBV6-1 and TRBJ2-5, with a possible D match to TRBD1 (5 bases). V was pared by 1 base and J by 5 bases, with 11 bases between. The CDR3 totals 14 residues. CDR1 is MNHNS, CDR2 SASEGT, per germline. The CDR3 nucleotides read TGTGCCAGCAGTGAAGGGACACCTTGGGAGACCCAGTACTTC. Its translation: CASSEGTPWETQYF.

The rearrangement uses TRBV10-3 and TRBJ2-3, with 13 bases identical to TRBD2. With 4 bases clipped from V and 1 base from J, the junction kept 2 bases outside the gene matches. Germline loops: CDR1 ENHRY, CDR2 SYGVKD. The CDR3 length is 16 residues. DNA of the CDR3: TGTGCCATCAGTGCCGGACTAGCGGGGGGCACAGATACGCAGTATTTT. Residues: CAISAGLAGGTDTQYF.

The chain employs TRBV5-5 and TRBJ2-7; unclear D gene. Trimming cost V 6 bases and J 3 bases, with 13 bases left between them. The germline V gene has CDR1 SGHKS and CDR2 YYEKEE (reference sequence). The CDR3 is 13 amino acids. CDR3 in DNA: TGTGCCAGCAAGTTCGGCGTCGACTACGAGCAGTACTTC. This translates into CASKFGVDYEQYF.

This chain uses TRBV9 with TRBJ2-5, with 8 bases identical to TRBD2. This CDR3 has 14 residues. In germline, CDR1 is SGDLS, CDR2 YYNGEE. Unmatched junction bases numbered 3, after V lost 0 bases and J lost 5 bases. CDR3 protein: CASSVAGGPETQYF. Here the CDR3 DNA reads TGTGCCAGCAGCGTAGCGGGGGGGCCGGAGACCCAGTACTTC.

For the CDR3, the DNA is TGTGCCAGCAGTTTCCTATCAGGAGGGCGTGAAAAACTGTTTTTT. Translated: CASSFLSGGREKLFF. The chain has TRBV28 and TRBJ1-4, with D unresolved. Trimming took 3 bases from V and 7 from J, leaving 15 bases between them. The V gene's germline CDR1 is MDHEN and CDR2 SYDVKM. The CDR3 extends over 15 amino acids.

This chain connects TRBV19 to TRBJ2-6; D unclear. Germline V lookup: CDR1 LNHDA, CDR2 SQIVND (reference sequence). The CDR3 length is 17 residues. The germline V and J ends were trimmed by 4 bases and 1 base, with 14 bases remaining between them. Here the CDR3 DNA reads TGTGCCAGTAGTAGTTGGGGTAGTCGTTCTGGGGCCAACGTCCTGACTTTC. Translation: CASSSWGSRSGANVLTF.

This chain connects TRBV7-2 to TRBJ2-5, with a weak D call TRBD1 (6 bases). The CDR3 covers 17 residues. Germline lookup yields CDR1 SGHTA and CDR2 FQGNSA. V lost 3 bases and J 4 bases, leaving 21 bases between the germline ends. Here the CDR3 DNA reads TGTGCCAGCAGCTTGGGGTTGGAAGGGGGAATTCGAGAGACCCAGTACTTC. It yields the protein CASSLGLEGGIRETQYF.

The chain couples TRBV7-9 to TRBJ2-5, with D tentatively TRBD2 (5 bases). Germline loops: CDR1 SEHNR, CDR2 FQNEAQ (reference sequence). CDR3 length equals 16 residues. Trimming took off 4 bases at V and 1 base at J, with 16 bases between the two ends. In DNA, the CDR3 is TGTGCCAGCAGCTACGCCCCGGCGGGCCCCCAAGAGACCCAGTACTTC. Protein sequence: CASSYAPAGPQETQYF. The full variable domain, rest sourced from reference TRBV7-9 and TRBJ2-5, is DTGVSQNPRHKITKRGQNVTFRCDPISEHNRLYWYRQTLGQGPEFLTYFQNEAQLEKSRLLSDRFSAERPKGSFSTLEIQRTEQGDSAMYLCASSYAPAGPQETQYFGPGTRLLVL.

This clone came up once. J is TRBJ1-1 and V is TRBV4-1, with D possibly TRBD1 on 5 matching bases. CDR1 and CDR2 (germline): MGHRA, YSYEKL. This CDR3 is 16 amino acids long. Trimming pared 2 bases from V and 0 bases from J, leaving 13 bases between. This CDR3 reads CASSQPWAGLNTEAFF. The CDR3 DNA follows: TGCGCCAGCAGCCAACCCTGGGCGGGGCTGAACACTGAAGCTTTCTTT.

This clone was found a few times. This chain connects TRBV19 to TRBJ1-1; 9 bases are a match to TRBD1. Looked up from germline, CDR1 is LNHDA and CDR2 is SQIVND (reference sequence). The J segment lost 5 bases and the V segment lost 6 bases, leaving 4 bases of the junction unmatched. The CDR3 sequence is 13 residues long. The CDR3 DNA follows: TGTGCCAGTAGACAGGGGGCATGGACTGAAGCTTTCTTT. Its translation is CASRQGAWTEAFF. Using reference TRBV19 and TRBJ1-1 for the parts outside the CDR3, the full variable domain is DGGITQSPKYLFRKEGQNVTLSCEQNLNHDAMYWYRQDPGQGLRLIYYSQIVNDFQKGDIAEGYSVSREKKESFPLTVTSAQKNPTAFYLCASRQGAWTEAFFGQGTRLTVV.

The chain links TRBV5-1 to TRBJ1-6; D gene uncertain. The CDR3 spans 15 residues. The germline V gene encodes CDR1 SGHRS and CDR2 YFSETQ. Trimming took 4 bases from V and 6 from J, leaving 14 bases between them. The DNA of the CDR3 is TGCGCCAGCAGCCCCGACGGGGTAGCTAATTCACCCCTCCACTTT. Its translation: CASSPDGVANSPLHF.

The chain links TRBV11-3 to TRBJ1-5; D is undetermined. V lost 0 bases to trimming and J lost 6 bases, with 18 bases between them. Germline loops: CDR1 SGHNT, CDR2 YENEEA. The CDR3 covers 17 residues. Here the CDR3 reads CASSLDRKPPPPQPQHF. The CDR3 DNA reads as TGTGCCAGCAGCTTAGATAGAAAACCTCCGCCGCCTCAGCCCCAGCATTTT.

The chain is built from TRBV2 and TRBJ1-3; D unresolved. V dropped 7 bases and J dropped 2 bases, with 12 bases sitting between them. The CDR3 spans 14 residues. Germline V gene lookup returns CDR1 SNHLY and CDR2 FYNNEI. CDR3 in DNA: TGTGCCAGCACCCTATCGGGAACTGGAAACACCATATATTTT. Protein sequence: CASTLSGTGNTIYF.